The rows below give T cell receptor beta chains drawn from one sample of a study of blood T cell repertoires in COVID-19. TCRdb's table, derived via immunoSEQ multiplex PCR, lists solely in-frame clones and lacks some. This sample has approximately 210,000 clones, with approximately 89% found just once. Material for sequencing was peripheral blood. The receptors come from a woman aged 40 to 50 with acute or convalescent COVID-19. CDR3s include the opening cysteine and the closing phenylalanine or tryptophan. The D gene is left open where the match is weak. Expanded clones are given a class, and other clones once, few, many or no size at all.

cdr3_nt: TGCAGCGCGAGGACAGGTGGAGTCACTGAAGCTTTCTTT
cdr3_aa: CSARTGGVTEAFF
clone_size: NA
d_call: TRBD1
v_call: TRBV29-1
j_call: TRBJ1-1

cdr3_nt: TGCAGCGCTGCTAGCGGTTCGATCACAGATACGCAGTATTTT
cdr3_aa: CSAASGSITDTQYF
clone_size: NA
d_call: TRBD2
v_call: TRBV29-1
j_call: TRBJ2-3

cdr3_nt: TGTGCCAGCAGCCGGACAGGGACTATGGGGGCCAACGTCCTGACTTTC
cdr3_aa: CASSRTGTMGANVLTF
clone_size: NA
d_call: NA
v_call: TRBV11-1
j_call: TRBJ2-6

cdr3_nt: TGTGCCAGCAGTGTACAGGGGGCGAGTTCGGGCGGGGAGCTGTTTTTT
cdr3_aa: CASSVQGASSGGELFF
clone_size: NA
d_call: TRBD1
v_call: TRBV2
j_call: TRBJ2-2

cdr3_nt: TGTGCCAGCAGCCAGACAGGGGAACAGTTTGGCTACACCTTC
cdr3_aa: CASSQTGEQFGYTF
clone_size: NA
d_call: TRBD1
v_call: TRBV5-6
j_call: TRBJ1-2

cdr3_nt: TGTGCCAGCTCACACGGGACAGGCAATCAGCCCCAGCATTTT
cdr3_aa: CASSHGTGNQPQHF
clone_size: NA
d_call: TRBD1
v_call: TRBV18
j_call: TRBJ1-5

cdr3_nt: TGTGCCAGCAGCCTGGACAGGCTGAATGAAAAACTGTTTTTT
cdr3_aa: CASSLDRLNEKLFF
clone_size: NA
d_call: TRBD1
v_call: TRBV5-4
j_call: TRBJ1-4

cdr3_nt: TGTGCCAGTAGTAGACAGGGAGGTCAGCCCCAGCATTTT
cdr3_aa: CASSRQGGQPQHF
clone_size: few
d_call: TRBD1
v_call: TRBV19
j_call: TRBJ1-5

cdr3_nt: TGTGCCAGCAGCCCGGGGTGGGTAGGGAGTGAAGCTTTCTTT
cdr3_aa: CASSPGWVGSEAFF
clone_size: NA
d_call: NA
v_call: TRBV9
j_call: TRBJ1-1

cdr3_nt: TGTGCCAGCTCACCGGTGGGCCAAAGCACAGATACGCAGTATTTT
cdr3_aa: CASSPVGQSTDTQYF
clone_size: once
d_call: NA
v_call: TRBV18
j_call: TRBJ2-3